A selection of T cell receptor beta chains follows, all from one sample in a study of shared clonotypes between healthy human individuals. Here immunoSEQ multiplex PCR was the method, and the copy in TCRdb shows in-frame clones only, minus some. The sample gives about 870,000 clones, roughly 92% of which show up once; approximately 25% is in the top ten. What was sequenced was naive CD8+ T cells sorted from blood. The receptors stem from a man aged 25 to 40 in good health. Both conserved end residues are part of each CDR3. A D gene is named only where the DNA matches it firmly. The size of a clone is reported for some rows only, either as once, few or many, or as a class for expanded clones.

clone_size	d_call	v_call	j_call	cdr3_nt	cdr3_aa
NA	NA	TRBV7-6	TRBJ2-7	TGTGCCAGCAGCTCAATGGCGGAGCAGTACTTC	CASSSMAEQYF
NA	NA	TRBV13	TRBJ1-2	TGTGCCAGCAGCTTAGGGGATATCTATGGCTACACCTTC	CASSLGDIYGYTF
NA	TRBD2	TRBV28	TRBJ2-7	TGCGCCGGGGGGAACGCCTACGAGCAGTACTTC	CAGGNAYEQYF
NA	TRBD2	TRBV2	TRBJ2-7	TGTGCCAGCAGGGGACGAAGGACTAGCGTAACCTACGAGCAGTACTTC	CASRGRRTSVTYEQYF
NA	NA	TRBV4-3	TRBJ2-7	TGCGCCAGCAGCCAAGAGTTCTGGAGGGACTACGAGCAGTACTTC	CASSQEFWRDYEQYF
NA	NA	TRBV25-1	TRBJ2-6	TGTGCCAGCAGTGGTCGGAGGGTCGCCAACGTCCTGACTTTC	CASSGRRVANVLTF
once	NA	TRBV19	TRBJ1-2	TGTGCCAGTAGTATACTTGGCCTGAGTTCGGGTGGCTACACCTTC	CASSILGLSSGGYTF
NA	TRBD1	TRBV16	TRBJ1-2	TGTGCCAGCAGCCAATCGTCCCAGGGGGCTGACTATGGCTACACCTTC	CASSQSSQGADYGYTF
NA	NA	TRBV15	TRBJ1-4	TGTGCCACCAGCAGAGAACTATGGAGGTCTAATGAAAAACTGTTTTTT	CATSRELWRSNEKLFF
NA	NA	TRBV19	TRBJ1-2	TGTGCCAGTAAAGTAGGCGGGTCGGGCTACACCTTC	CASKVGGSGYTF
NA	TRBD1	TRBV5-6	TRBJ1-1	TGTGCCAGCAGCCGACAGGGGAGGAACACTGAAGCTTTCTTT	CASSRQGRNTEAFF
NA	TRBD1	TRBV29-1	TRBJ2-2	TGCAGCGTTGAAAAGGGGGCGGGCGGGGAGCTGTTTTTT	CSVEKGAGGELFF
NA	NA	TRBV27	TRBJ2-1	TGTGCCAGCAGTCCCGGACGGACAGACAATGAGCAGTTCTTC	CASSPGRTDNEQFF
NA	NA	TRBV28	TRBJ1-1	TGTGCCAGCAGTCCTGGACTCGATCTTATCAACACTGAAGCTTTCTTT	CASSPGLDLINTEAFF
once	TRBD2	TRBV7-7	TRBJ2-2	TGTGCCAGCAGCAATAGCGGGAGGGACTACACCGGGGAGCTGTTTTTT	CASSNSGRDYTGELFF
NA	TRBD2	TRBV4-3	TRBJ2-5	TGCGCCAGCAGCCAAGATGGCGGGAGCCTGGAGACCCAGTACTTC	CASSQDGGSLETQYF
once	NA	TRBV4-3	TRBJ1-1	TGCGCCAGCAGCCAAGAGCGGAGGAACACTGAAGCTTTCTTT	CASSQERRNTEAFF
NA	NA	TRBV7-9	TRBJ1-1	TGTGCCAGCAGCGGACGGAGCGAGAACACTGAAGCTTTCTTT	CASSGRSENTEAFF
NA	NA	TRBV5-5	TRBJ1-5	TGTGCCAGCAGCTTGCTCCTAGATACGGGCGGCCAGCCCCAGCATTTT	CASSLLLDTGGQPQHF
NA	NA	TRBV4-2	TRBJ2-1	TGTGCCAGCAGCCACGGACTAAATGAGCAGTTCTTC	CASSHGLNEQFF
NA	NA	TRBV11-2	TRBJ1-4	TGTGCCAGCAGCTTAGATATATTGGCGAGGGGTAATGAAAAACTGTTTTTT	CASSLDILARGNEKLFF
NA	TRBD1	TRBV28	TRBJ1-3	TGTGCCAGCAGGGTAGACAGGGGAGGAGGAAACACCATATATTTT	CASRVDRGGGNTIYF
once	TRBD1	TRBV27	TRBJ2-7	TGTGCCAGCAGTCCGGGACAGGGGGACCCTCTCGAGCAGTACTTC	CASSPGQGDPLEQYF
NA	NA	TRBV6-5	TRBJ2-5	TGTGCCAGCAGTCCCGCCACCATCCAAGAGACCCAGTACTTC	CASSPATIQETQYF
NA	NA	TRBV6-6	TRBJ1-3	TGTGCCAGCAGTTACTTGGGGCCTGGAAACACCATATATTTT	CASSYLGPGNTIYF
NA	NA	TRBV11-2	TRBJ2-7	TGTGCCAGCAGCCCCGCGGCAGCCTACGAGCAGTACTTC	CASSPAAAYEQYF
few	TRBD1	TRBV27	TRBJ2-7	TGTGCCAGCAGCCCAGGGGGTGACTACGAGCAGTACTTC	CASSPGGDYEQYF
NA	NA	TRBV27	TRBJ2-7	TGTGCCAGCAGTTTTTCCGTCGGGGGGCGCGAGCAGTACTTC	CASSFSVGGREQYF
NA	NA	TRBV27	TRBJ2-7	TGTGCCAGCAGTCCCCGCCCTTGGTACGAGCAGTACTTC	CASSPRPWYEQYF
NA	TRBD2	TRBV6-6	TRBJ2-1	TGTGCCAGCATTCTATCTAGCGGCGGCTCCTACAATGAGCAGTTCTTC	CASILSSGGSYNEQFF
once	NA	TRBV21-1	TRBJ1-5	TGTGCCAGCAGCAAAGGAGGTAGGGTCAATCAGCCCCAGCATTTT	CASSKGGRVNQPQHF
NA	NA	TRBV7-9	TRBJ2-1	TGTGCCAGCAGCCGAAGACGGGCAATCGACAATGAGCAGTTCTTC	CASSRRRAIDNEQFF
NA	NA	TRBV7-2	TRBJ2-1	TGTGCCAGCAGCCCGACAGATACCTACAATGAGCAGTTCTTC	CASSPTDTYNEQFF
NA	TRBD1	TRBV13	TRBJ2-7	TGTGCCAGCAGCCAGAGGACAGGGGGTTCCGAGCAGTACTTC	CASSQRTGGSEQYF
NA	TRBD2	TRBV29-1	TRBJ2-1	TGCAGCGTTGAAAGTTTCTTCTCGCGGGAGGGCGAGTACAATGAGCAGTTCTTC	CSVESFFSREGEYNEQFF
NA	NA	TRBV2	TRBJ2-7	TGTGCCAGTTCCCCTCGGGGGTCTAGCTACGAGCAGTACTTC	CASSPRGSSYEQYF
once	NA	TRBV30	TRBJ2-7	TGTGCCTGGAACGATAGGAGCTCCTACGAGCAGTACTTC	CAWNDRSSYEQYF
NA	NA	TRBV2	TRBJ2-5	TGTGCCAGCAGTGATGGGACGTTCGAGGGAGAGACCCAGTACTTC	CASSDGTFEGETQYF
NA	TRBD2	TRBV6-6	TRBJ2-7	TGTGCCAGCAGTTTAACTAGCGGCTACGAGCAGTACTTC	CASSLTSGYEQYF
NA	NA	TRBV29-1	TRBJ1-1	TGCAGCGCTAGAGAGAACACTGAAGCTTTCTTT	CSARENTEAFF
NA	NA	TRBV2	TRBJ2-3	TGTGCCAGCATCCTGCTCTCGGCCAGCACAGATACGCAGTATTTT	CASILLSASTDTQYF
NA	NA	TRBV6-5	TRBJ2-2	TGTGCCAGCGGGGTTGGGGAGCTGTTTTTT	CASGVGELFF
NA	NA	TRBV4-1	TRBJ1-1	TGCGCCAGCAGCCAAGAGAGTGGGGGAAACACTGAAGCTTTCTTT	CASSQESGGNTEAFF
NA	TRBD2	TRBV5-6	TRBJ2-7	TGTGCCAGCAGCTTGGGACTAGCGGGACAGACCTACGAGCAGTACTTC	CASSLGLAGQTYEQYF
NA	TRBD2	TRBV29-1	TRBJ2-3	TGCAGCGTTTTACCGGGACTAGCGGAGCCAGATACGCAGTATTTT	CSVLPGLAEPDTQYF
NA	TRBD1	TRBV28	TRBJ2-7	TGTGCCAGCAGCCGGGACAGGGGGCTTTGGTACGAGCAGTACTTC	CASSRDRGLWYEQYF
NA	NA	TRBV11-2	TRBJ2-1	TGTGCCAGCAGCTTAGTGACCCGCGGGAATGAGCAGTTCTTC	CASSLVTRGNEQFF
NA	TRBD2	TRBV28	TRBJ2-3	TGTGCCAGCAGATTAGAGCAGACTGGGGCGGGAGGTGAAACAGATACGCAGTATTTT	CASRLEQTGAGGETDTQYF
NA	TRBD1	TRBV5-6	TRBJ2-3	TGTGCCAGCAGCTCGAACGGGGCACAGGGGGCGATAGATACGCAGTATTTT	CASSSNGAQGAIDTQYF
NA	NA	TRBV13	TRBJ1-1	TGTGCCAGCAGCTTAGGGGAGAACACTGAAGCTTTCTTT	CASSLGENTEAFF